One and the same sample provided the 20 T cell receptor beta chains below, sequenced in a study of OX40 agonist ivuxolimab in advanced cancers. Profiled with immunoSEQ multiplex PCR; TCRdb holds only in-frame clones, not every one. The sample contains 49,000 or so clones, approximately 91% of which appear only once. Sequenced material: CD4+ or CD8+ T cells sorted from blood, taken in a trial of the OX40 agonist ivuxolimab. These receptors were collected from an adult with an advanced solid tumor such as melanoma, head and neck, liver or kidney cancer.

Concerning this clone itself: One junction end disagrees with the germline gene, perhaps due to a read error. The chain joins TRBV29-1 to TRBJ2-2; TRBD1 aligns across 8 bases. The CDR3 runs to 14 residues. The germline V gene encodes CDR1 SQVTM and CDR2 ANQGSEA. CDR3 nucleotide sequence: TGCAGCGGAGAGACAGGGGACGCTACCGGGGAGCTGCTTTTT. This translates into CSGETGDATGELLF.

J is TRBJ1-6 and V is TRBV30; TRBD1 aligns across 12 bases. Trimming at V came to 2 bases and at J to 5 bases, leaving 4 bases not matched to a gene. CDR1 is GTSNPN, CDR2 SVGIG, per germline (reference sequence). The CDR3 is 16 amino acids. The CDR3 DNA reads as TGTGCCTGGAGTAAGGGACAGGGGGCAAATAATTCACCCCTCCACTTT. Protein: CAWSKGQGANNSPLHF.

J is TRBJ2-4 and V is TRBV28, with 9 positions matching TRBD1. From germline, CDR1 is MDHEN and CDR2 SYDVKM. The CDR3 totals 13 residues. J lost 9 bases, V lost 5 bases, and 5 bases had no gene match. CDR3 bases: TGTGCCAGCAGTACCGGACAGGGGCGCATTCAGTACTTC. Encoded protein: CASSTGQGRIQYF.

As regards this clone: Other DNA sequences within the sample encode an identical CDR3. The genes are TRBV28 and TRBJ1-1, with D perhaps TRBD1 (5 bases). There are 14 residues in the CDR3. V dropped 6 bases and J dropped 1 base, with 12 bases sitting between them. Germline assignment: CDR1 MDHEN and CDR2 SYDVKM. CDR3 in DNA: TGTGCCAGCAGATGGACGGGGACGAACACTGAAGCTTTCTTT. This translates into CASRWTGTNTEAFF.

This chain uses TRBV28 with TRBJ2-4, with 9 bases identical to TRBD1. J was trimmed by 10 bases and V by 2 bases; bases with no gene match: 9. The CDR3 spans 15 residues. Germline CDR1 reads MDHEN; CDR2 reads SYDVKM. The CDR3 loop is CASSLGPDRGIIQYF. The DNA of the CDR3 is TGTGCCAGCAGTTTAGGGCCGGACAGGGGAATAATTCAGTACTTC. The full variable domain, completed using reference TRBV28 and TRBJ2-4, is DVKVTQSSRYLVKRTGEKVFLECVQDMDHENMFWYRQDPGLGLRLIYFSYDVKMKEKGDIPEGYSVSREKKERFSLILESASTNQTSMYLCASSLGPDRGIIQYFGAGTRLSVL.

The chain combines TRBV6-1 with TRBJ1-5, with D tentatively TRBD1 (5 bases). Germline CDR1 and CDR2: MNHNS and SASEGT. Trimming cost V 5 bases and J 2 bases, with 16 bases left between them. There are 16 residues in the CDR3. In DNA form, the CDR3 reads TGTGCCAGCAGTAAAGGACGACAGCTAGGCAATCAGCCCCAGCATTTT. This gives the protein CASSKGRQLGNQPQHF.

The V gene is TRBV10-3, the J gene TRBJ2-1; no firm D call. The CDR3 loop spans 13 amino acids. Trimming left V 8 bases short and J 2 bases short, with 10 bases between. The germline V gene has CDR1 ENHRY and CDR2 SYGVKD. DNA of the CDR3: TGTGCCATCGGCAGTGTAACCTACAATGAGCAGTTCTTC. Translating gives CAIGSVTYNEQFF.

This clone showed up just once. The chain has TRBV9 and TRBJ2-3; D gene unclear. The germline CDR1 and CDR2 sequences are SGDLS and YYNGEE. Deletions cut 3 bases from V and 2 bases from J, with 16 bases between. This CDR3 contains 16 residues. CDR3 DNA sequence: TGTGCCAGCAGCGCCCAGACGACTTCCGACACAGATACGCAGTATTTT. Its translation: CASSAQTTSDTDTQYF.

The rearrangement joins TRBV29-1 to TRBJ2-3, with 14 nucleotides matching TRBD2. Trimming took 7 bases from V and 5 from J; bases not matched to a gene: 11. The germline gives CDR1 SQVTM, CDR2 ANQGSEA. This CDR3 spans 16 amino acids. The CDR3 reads CSAGTSGSQGGDTQYF. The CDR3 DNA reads TGCAGCGCCGGGACTAGCGGGAGTCAGGGGGGAGATACGCAGTATTTT.

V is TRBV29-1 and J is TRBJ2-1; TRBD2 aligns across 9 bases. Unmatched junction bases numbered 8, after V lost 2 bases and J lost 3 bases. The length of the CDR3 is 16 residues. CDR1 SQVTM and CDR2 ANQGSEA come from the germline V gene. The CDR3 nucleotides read TGCAGCGTTGAAAGCGCTAGCGGGAACCGCTACAATGAGCAGTTCTTC. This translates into CSVESASGNRYNEQFF.

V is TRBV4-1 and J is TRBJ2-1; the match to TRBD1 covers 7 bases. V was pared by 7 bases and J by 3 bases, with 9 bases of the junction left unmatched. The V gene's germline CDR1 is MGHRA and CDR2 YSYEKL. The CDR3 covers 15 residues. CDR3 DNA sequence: TGCGCCAGCAACCCAGGGGGAAGACGCTACAATGAGCAGTTCTTC. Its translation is CASNPGGRRYNEQFF.

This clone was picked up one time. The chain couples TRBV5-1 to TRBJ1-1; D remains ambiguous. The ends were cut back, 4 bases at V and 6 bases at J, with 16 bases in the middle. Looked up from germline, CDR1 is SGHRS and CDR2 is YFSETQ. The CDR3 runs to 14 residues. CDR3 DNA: TGCGCCAGCAGCCCCATAACAGAGCGCCCTGAAGCTTTCTTT. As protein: CASSPITERPEAFF. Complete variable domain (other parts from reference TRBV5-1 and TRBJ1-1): KAGVTQTPRYLIKTRGQQVTLSCSPISGHRSVSWYQQTPGQGLQFLFEYFSETQRNKGNFPGRFSGRQFSNSRSEMNVSTLELGDSALYLCASSPITERPEAFFGQGTRLTVV.

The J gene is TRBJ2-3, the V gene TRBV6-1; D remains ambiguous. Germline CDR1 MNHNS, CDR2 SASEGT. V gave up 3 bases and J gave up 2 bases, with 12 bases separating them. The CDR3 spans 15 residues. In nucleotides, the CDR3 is TGTGCCAGCAGTGATCCCAGCTTGTTCACAGATACGCAGTATTTT. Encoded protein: CASSDPSLFTDTQYF.

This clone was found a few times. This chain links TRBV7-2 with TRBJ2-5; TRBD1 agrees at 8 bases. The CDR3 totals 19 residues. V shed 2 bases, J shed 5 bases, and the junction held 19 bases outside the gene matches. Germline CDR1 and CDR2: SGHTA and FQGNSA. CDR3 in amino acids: CASSLKKYLSGQGLETQYF. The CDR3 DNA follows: TGTGCCAGCAGCTTAAAAAAATATTTGAGCGGACAGGGATTGGAGACCCAGTACTTC.

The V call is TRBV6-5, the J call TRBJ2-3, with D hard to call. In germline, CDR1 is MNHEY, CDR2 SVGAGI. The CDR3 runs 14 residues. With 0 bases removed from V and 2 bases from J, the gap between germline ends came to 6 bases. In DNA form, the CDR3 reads TGTGCCAGCAGTTACTCACAGCTCACAGATACGCAGTATTTT. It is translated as CASSYSQLTDTQYF.

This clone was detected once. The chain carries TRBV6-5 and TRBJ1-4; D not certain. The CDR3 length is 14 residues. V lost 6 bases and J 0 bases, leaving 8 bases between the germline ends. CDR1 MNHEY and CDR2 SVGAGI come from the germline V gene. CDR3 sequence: CASRNRATNEKLFF. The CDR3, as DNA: TGTGCCAGCAGAAACCGAGCAACTAATGAAAAACTGTTTTTT.

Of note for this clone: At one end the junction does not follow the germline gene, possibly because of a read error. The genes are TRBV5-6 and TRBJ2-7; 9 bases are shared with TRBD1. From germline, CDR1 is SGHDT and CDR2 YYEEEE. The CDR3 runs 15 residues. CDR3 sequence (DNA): TGTGCCAGCGGCTTGACAGGGGGTGTGTCTTACGAGCAGTACTTC. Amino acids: CASGLTGGVSYEQYF.

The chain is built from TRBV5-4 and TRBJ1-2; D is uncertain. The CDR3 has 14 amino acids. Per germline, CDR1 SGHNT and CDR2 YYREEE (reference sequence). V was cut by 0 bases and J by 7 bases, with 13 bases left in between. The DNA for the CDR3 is TGTGCCAGCAGCTTGGTAGGTGAGGATGGTGGCTACACCTTC. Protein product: CASSLVGEDGGYTF. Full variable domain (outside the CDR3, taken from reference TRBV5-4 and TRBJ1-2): ETGVTQSPTHLIKTRGQQVTLRCSSQSGHNTVSWYQQALGQGPQFIFQYYREEENGRGNFPPRFSGLQFPNYSSELNVNALELDDSALYLCASSLVGEDGGYTFGSGTRLTVV.

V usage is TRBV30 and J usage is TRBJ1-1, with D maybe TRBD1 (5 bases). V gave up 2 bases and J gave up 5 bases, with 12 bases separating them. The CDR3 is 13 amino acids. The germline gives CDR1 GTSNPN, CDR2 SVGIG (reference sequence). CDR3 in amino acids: CAWSWGGGTEAFF. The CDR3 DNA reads TGTGCCTGGAGTTGGGGGGGAGGGACTGAAGCTTTCTTT.

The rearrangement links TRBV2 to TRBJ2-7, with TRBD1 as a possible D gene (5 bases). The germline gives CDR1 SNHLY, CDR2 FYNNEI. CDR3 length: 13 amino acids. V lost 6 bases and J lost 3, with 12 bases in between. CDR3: CASRGRGIYEQYF. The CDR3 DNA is TGTGCCAGCAGGGGAAGGGGCATCTACGAGCAGTACTTC. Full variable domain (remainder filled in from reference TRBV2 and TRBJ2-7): EPEVTQTPSHQVTQMGQEVILRCVPISNHLYFYWYRQILGQKVEFLVSFYNNEISEKSEIFDDQFSVERPDGSNFTLKIRSTKLEDSAMYFCASRGRGIYEQYFGPGTRLTVT.